What follows are 20 T cell receptor beta chains derived from one specimen sequenced in a study of cytomegalovirus exposure and HLA in healthy donors. Assay: immunoSEQ multiplex PCR; the TCRdb copy retains only in-frame clones and omits some. The sample carries around 54,000 clones, roughly 90% recorded once. The sequenced material came from PBMCs. The receptors come from a young woman in good health and CMV-seropositive.

CDR3: CASKETGSDTEAFF. CDR3 coding DNA: TGCGCCAGCAAAGAAACAGGGTCGGACACTGAAGCTTTCTTT. The chain combines TRBV23-1 with TRBJ1-1; TRBD1 might be the D (6 bases). TRBV23-1 falls under the ORF class, with uncertain function. V lost 7 bases, J lost 3 bases, and 15 bases lay in between. The CDR3 sequence is 14 residues long.

The CDR3 region is CASRGDSPLSNYGYTF. The CDR3 DNA reads TGTGCCAGCAGGGGGGACAGTCCCCTCTCTAACTATGGCTACACCTTC. This sequence joins TRBV2 and TRBJ1-2; 7 bases align to TRBD1. Losses at the gene ends were 6 bases for V and 0 bases for J; bases not matched to a gene: 10. The germline CDR1 and CDR2 sequences are SNHLY and FYNNEI. The CDR3 has 16 amino acids.

The rearrangement links TRBV2 to TRBJ2-5; D is possibly TRBD2 (7 bases). The length of the CDR3 is 14 residues. The V gene lost 3 bases and the J gene lost 5 bases, with 13 bases spanning the gap. The germline V gene encodes CDR1 SNHLY and CDR2 FYNNEI. The CDR3 DNA follows: TGTGCCAGCAGTGACACCAGGGGAGGGGAGACCCAGTACTTC. Its protein product is CASSDTRGGETQYF.

V gene TRBV29-1 combines with J gene TRBJ1-1; D is unresolved. V was cut by 4 bases and J by 0 bases, with 9 bases left in between. The CDR3 extends over 13 amino acids. CDR1 and CDR2 from the germline V gene are SQVTM and ANQGSEA. The CDR3 sequence: CSVARHMNTEAFF. The CDR3 coding sequence is TGCAGCGTTGCCAGACATATGAACACTGAAGCTTTCTTT.

The V gene is TRBV25-1, the J gene TRBJ1-4; perhaps TRBD1 as D (5 bases). V dropped 3 bases and J dropped 2 bases, with 7 bases sitting between them. The length of the CDR3 is 14 residues. The V gene's germline CDR1 is MGHDK and CDR2 SYGVNS. The CDR3 DNA reads as TGTGCCAGCAGTGAGGGACTGACTAATGAAAAACTGTTTTTT. As protein: CASSEGLTNEKLFF. The variable domain in full, with the rest retrieved from reference TRBV25-1 and TRBJ1-4, is EADIYQTPRYLVIGTGKKITLECSQTMGHDKMYWYQQDPGMELHLIHYSYGVNSTEKGDLSSESTVSRIRTEHFPLTLESARPSHTSQYLCASSEGLTNEKLFFGSGTQLSVL.

This clone occurred once. The rearrangement links TRBV6-1 to TRBJ2-5; 8 bases agree with TRBD1. The CDR3 loop spans 13 amino acids. Losses at the gene ends were 8 bases for V and 9 bases for J; bases not matched to a gene: 11. CDR1 is MNHNS, CDR2 SASEGT, per germline. This CDR3 reads CASVDRATIAQYF. The DNA of the CDR3 is TGTGCCAGCGTGGACAGGGCCACGATCGCCCAGTACTTC.

The chain recombines TRBV7-2 with TRBJ2-1; D perhaps matches TRBD2 (6 bases). From germline, CDR1 is SGHTA and CDR2 FQGNSA. Trimming pared 5 bases from V and 6 bases from J, leaving 23 bases between. This CDR3 spans 17 amino acids. The CDR3 DNA reads as TGTGCCAGCAGCCAGGGATTCGGGGGTGTAGGATCCAATGAGCAGTTCTTC. It translates to CASSQGFGGVGSNEQFF.

This chain connects TRBV19 to TRBJ1-4, with D maybe TRBD1 (6 bases). The germline gives CDR1 LNHDA, CDR2 SQIVND (reference sequence). V lost 5 bases and J lost 5, with 12 bases in between. The CDR3 has 14 residues. The CDR3 sequence: CASSFRGGNEKLFF. The CDR3 bases are TGTGCCAGTAGTTTCAGGGGCGGGAATGAAAAACTGTTTTTT.

The CDR3 is CASSLEKAGIDQPQHF. DNA of the CDR3: TGTGCCAGCAGTTTAGAGAAGGCAGGGATTGATCAGCCCCAGCATTTT. The chain carries TRBV28 and TRBJ1-5; tentative D call: TRBD1 (5 bases). The CDR3 length is 16 residues. Trimming left V 2 bases short and J 5 bases short, with 16 bases between. CDR1 and CDR2 from the germline V gene are MDHEN and SYDVKM. The entire variable domain, with the rest obtained from reference TRBV28 and TRBJ1-5, is as follows: DVKVTQSSRYLVKRTGEKVFLECVQDMDHENMFWYRQDPGLGLRLIYFSYDVKMKEKGDIPEGYSVSREKKERFSLILESASTNQTSMYLCASSLEKAGIDQPQHFGDGTRLSIL.

V and J are TRBV7-9 and TRBJ1-4, with 7 bases matching TRBD1. CDR1 and CDR2 from the germline V gene are SEHNR and FQNEAQ (reference sequence). With 1 base clipped from V and 0 bases from J, the junction kept 5 bases outside the gene matches. The CDR3 extends over 17 amino acids. The CDR3: CASSLDDRAPTNEKLFF. The CDR3 DNA is TGTGCCAGCAGCTTAGATGACAGGGCCCCAACTAATGAAAAACTGTTTTTT.

This chain joins TRBV28 and TRBJ2-2; tentative D call: TRBD1 (5 bases). The germline V gene encodes CDR1 MDHEN and CDR2 SYDVKM. V was cut by 2 bases and J by 3 bases, with 7 bases left in between. This CDR3 has 14 amino acids. The CDR3 protein is CASSLMTDTGELFF. In DNA form, the CDR3 reads TGTGCCAGCAGTTTAATGACAGACACCGGGGAGCTGTTTTTT.

The chain is built from TRBV10-1 and TRBJ1-1; TRBD1 matches 9 bases. V lost 4 bases to trimming and J lost 4 bases; unmatched junction nucleotides: 10. From germline, CDR1 is WNHNN and CDR2 SYGVQD (reference sequence). The CDR3 length is 16 residues. CDR3 loop: CASSVNRGLVGTEAFF. For the CDR3, the DNA is TGCGCCAGCAGTGTGAACAGGGGGCTTGTGGGCACTGAAGCTTTCTTT.

The V and J genes are TRBV18 and TRBJ2-5, with D possibly being TRBD2 (5 bases). The length of the CDR3 is 13 residues. Between the trimmed V and J ends, which lost 3 bases and 5 bases, there was a span of 10 bases. Looked up from germline, CDR1 is KGHSH and CDR2 is LQKENI. This chain's CDR3 is CASSPRTGETQYF. CDR3 sequence (DNA): TGTGCCAGCTCACCCAGGACGGGGGAGACCCAGTACTTC.

The chain uses TRBV9 and TRBJ1-1; 11 nucleotides agree with TRBD1. V shed 0 bases and J 5 bases; nucleotides not matched to a gene: 3. In germline, CDR1 is SGDLS, CDR2 YYNGEE. This CDR3 has 15 amino acids. The CDR3 spells CASSVGGQGGTEAFF. The CDR3 region has the DNA TGTGCCAGCAGCGTAGGGGGACAGGGGGGAACTGAAGCTTTCTTT. Drawing the rest from reference TRBV9 and TRBJ1-1, the complete variable domain is DSGVTQTPKHLITATGQRVTLRCSPRSGDLSVYWYQQSLDQGLQFLIQYYNGEERAKGNILERFSAQQFPDLHSELNLSSLELGDSALYFCASSVGGQGGTEAFFGQGTRLTVV.

The gene calls are TRBV11-1 and TRBJ2-1; TRBD2 agrees at 14 bases. CDR3 length: 16 residues. Looked up from germline, CDR1 is SGHAT and CDR2 is FQDESV (reference sequence). The junction had 7 bases not matched to a gene; V was cut back by 3 bases and J by 9 bases. This CDR3 reads CASSFGGLAGGIEQFF. The CDR3 region has the DNA TGTGCCAGCAGCTTCGGCGGACTAGCGGGGGGAATTGAGCAGTTCTTC.

CDR3 nucleotide sequence: TGCGCCAGTCAAACTAGCGGGTTCGACAATGAGCAGTTCTTC. This sequence encodes CASQTSGFDNEQFF. The chain links TRBV10-2 to TRBJ2-1, with TRBD2 identical over 9 bases. Germline loops: CDR1 WSHSY, CDR2 SAAADI. The J segment lost 5 bases and the V segment lost 9 bases, leaving 8 bases of the junction unmatched. The CDR3 sequence is 14 residues long.

V usage is TRBV4-3 and J usage is TRBJ2-5; TRBD2 matches 14 bases. Germline V gene data show CDR1 as LGHNA and CDR2 as YSLEER. CDR3 size: 16 residues. The V gene end was trimmed by 1 base and the J gene end by 2 bases; junction bases not matched to a gene: 0. CDR3 in DNA: TGCGCCAGCAGCCAAGGACTAGCGGGGGGGCAAGAGACCCAGTACTTC. Its protein is CASSQGLAGGQETQYF.

The chain uses TRBV5-1 and TRBJ2-7, with TRBD1 matching over 11 bases. The germline V gene has CDR1 SGHRS and CDR2 YFSETQ. Losses at the gene ends were 0 bases for V and 3 bases for J; bases not matched to a gene: 2. The CDR3 contains 15 residues. The CDR3 loop is CASSLGGTGGYEQYF. CDR3 in DNA: TGCGCCAGCAGCTTGGGCGGGACAGGGGGCTACGAGCAGTACTTC.

This rearrangement joins TRBV4-3 to TRBJ2-1; 12 bases are shared with TRBD2. The germline gives CDR1 LGHNA, CDR2 YSLEER. V trimming: 2 bases; J trimming: 4 bases; junction bases outside the gene matches: 3. The CDR3 totals 16 residues. The chain's CDR3 is CASSQSTSGGYNEQFF. The CDR3, as DNA: TGCGCCAGCAGCCAAAGTACTAGCGGGGGGTACAATGAGCAGTTCTTC.

The DNA for the CDR3 is TGTGCCAGCAGCGAACAGGGCCTCAGTCTTAATGAAAAACTGTTTTTT. Translating gives CASSEQGLSLNEKLFF. The chain uses TRBV25-1 and TRBJ1-4, with D tentatively TRBD1 (6 bases). V lost 6 bases, J lost 4 bases, and 18 bases lay in between. The CDR3 has 16 amino acids. Germline V CDR1 and CDR2: MGHDK, SYGVNS.